The 17 T cell receptor beta chains given below trace back to one sample, sequenced in a study of T cells in Graves' hyperthyroidism and ophthalmopathy. Amplification targeted TCR beta CDR3 regions from RNA transcripts. The HTBI set primed first-round TCR CDR3 RT-PCR. One entry per CDR3 protein, called by TCRdb with MiXCR from the multiplex PCR reads. The sample includes about 300,000 distinct CDR3 sequences, approximately 19% seen only once; the top ten take 39%. Input material: blood. Receptor source: a man aged 50 to 60 with Graves' ophthalmopathy.

There are a few counts of this clonotype. Here the CDR3 reads CSASRSSGNNEQFF. CDR3 coding DNA: TGCAGTGCTAGTCGATCGAGCGGAAACAATGAGCAGTTCTTC. The chain combines TRBV20-1 with TRBJ2-1; D may be TRBD2 (5 bases). The CDR3 consists of 14 residues. The V end lost 3 bases, the J end lost 5 bases, and 14 bases lay between the germline ends. Germline values: CDR1 DFQATT, CDR2 SNEGSKA (reference sequence).

In this sample, this clonotype turned up a few times. The genes are TRBV2 and TRBJ2-2, with D perhaps matching TRBD1 or TRBD2 (6 bases each). Between the trimmed V and J ends, which lost 4 bases and 7 bases, there was a span of 19 bases. Germline CDR1 reads SNHLY; CDR2 reads FYNNEI. This CDR3 is built from 16 residues. This chain's CDR3 is CASSGAGSGARGELFF. The CDR3 nucleotides read TGTGCCAGCAGTGGCGCGGGTTCGGGGGCCCGCGGGGAGCTGTTTTTT. The full variable domain, completed using reference TRBV2 and TRBJ2-2, is EPEVTQTPSHQVTQMGQEVILRCVPISNHLYFYWYRQILGQKVEFLVSFYNNEISEKSEIFDDQFSVERPDGSNFTLKIRSTKLEDSAMYFCASSGAGSGARGELFFGEGSRLTVL.

The CDR3 DNA sequence: TGCAGTGCTAAACCCACTAGCTTCTACGAGCAGTACTTC. It codes for CSAKPTSFYEQYF. The chain combines TRBV20-1 with TRBJ2-7; perhaps TRBD2 as D (6 bases). With 4 bases removed from V and 3 bases from J, the gap between germline ends came to 13 bases. The CDR3 runs 13 residues. Germline CDR1 reads DFQATT; CDR2 reads SNEGSKA (reference sequence).

Only a few counts were recorded for this clonotype. The rearrangement links TRBV4-1 to TRBJ2-1, with 8 bases identical to TRBD2. The junction had 11 bases not matched to a gene; V was cut back by 1 base and J by 9 bases. There are 16 residues in the CDR3. CDR1 is MGHRA, CDR2 YSYEKL, per germline. For the CDR3, the DNA is TGCGCCAGCAGCCAAGCAGTGACGGGAGGGATCCCTGAGCAGTTCTTC. This encodes CASSQAVTGGIPEQFF.

On this clonotype: This may arise from a read error, as a much more abundant clone is one base away. This rearrangement joins TRBV30 to TRBJ2-1, with TRBD2 identical over 9 bases. Germline CDR1 and CDR2: GTSNPN and SVGIG (reference sequence). Trimming at V came to 3 bases and at J to 11 bases, leaving 5 bases not matched to a gene. The CDR3 consists of 12 residues. The CDR3 loop is CAWSSGGRQQFF. CDR3 nucleotides: TGTGCCTGGAGCAGCGGGGGGCGGCAGCAGTTCTTC.

This clonotype was found many times. The rearrangement joins TRBV6-1 to TRBJ1-2; TRBD1 matches 7 bases. The junction had 7 bases not matched to a gene; V was cut back by 4 bases and J by 2 bases. Per the germline V gene, CDR1 is MNHNS and CDR2 is SASEGT. The CDR3 extends over 15 amino acids. CDR3 DNA sequence: TGTGCCAGCAGTGCTAAGACAGGGTCAAACTATGGCTACACCTTC. Its translation: CASSAKTGSNYGYTF.

This clonotype appeared many times. The chain couples TRBV12-3 or TRBV12-4 to TRBJ1-5; possible D gene TRBD1, 5 bases. V was trimmed by 6 bases and J by 5 bases, leaving 17 bases between them. The CDR3 totals 15 residues. The CDR3 DNA follows: TGTGCCAGCAGCTCGCGGGCGGGGACCTATCAGCCCCAGCATTTT. Translation: CASSSRAGTYQPQHF.

This clonotype appeared many times. V is TRBV20-1 and J is TRBJ2-1, with 9 bases that match TRBD2. The J segment lost 8 bases and the V segment lost 1 base, leaving 9 bases of the junction unmatched. The CDR3 consists of 15 residues. Per the germline V gene, CDR1 is DFQATT and CDR2 is SNEGSKA (reference sequence). The CDR3 nucleotides are TGCAGTGCTAGAGTTGCTAGCGGGGCGGGGGATGAGCAGTTCTTC. This sequence encodes CSARVASGAGDEQFF.

The chain is built from TRBV28 and TRBJ2-2; 7 bases map to TRBD1. The germline gives CDR1 MDHEN, CDR2 SYDVKM. CDR3 length equals 17 residues. Germline trimming cut 6 bases from V and 0 bases from J; bases unmatched to any gene: 10. The CDR3, as DNA: TGTGCCAGCAGGGACAGGACAGAAATTTCGAACACCGGGGAGCTGTTTTTT. Translation gives CASRDRTEISNTGELFF.

This clonotype has at least ten counts. The V call is TRBV2, the J call TRBJ2-3; D ambiguous. This CDR3 is built from 12 residues. Germline V CDR1 and CDR2: SNHLY, FYNNEI. Trimming took 0 bases from V and 6 from J, leaving 4 bases between them. The CDR3, as DNA: TGTGCCAGCAGTGAAGCGAGGGATACGCAGTATTTT. This gives the protein CASSEARDTQYF.

CDR3 sequence: CASSGGGSNTEAFF. The DNA of the CDR3 is TGTGCCAGCAGTGGGGGAGGTTCGAACACTGAAGCTTTCTTT. This rearrangement joins TRBV2 to TRBJ1-1, with no clear D. The CDR3 sequence is 14 residues long. The germline V gene has CDR1 SNHLY and CDR2 FYNNEI. Trimming shortened V by 4 bases and J by 1 base, and 10 bases separated the two germline ends.

This chain links TRBV5-1 with TRBJ2-3, with a tentative D call TRBD1 (5 bases). V dropped 0 bases and J dropped 1 base, with 9 bases sitting between them. The CDR3 totals 15 residues. Germline V gene sequence: CDR1 SGHRS, CDR2 YFSETQ. The CDR3 coding sequence is TGCGCCAGCAGCTTGGGCCAGGGTGGCACAGATACGCAGTATTTT. Amino acids: CASSLGQGGTDTQYF.

This clonotype was counted at least ten times. The rearrangement joins TRBV30 to TRBJ2-3, with 7 nucleotides matching TRBD2. CDR1 GTSNPN and CDR2 SVGIG come from the germline V gene (reference sequence). Losses at the gene ends were 1 base for V and 0 bases for J; bases not matched to a gene: 7. The CDR3 spans 16 residues. For the CDR3, the DNA is TGTGCCTGGAGTGAAGAGAGCGGGATGAGCACAGATACGCAGTATTTT. It is translated as CAWSEESGMSTDTQYF.

This clonotype was found many times. The gene calls are TRBV11-2 and TRBJ1-2; possibly TRBD1 for D (5 bases). V lost 1 base and J lost 6, with 6 bases in between. This CDR3 has 12 residues. Looked up from germline, CDR1 is SGHAT and CDR2 is FQNNGV. The CDR3 loop is CASSLGGDGYTF. CDR3 sequence (DNA): TGTGCCAGCAGCTTAGGAGGGGATGGCTACACCTTC.

V and J are TRBV6-1 and TRBJ2-1; a possible D gene is TRBD2 (5 bases). CDR3 length: 15 amino acids. Germline assignment: CDR1 MNHNS and CDR2 SASEGT. V was clipped by 1 base and J by 7 bases, with 14 bases between them. The CDR3 here is CASSEGQDRRNEQFF. The CDR3 nucleotides are TGTGCCAGCAGTGAAGGTCAGGATAGGAGGAATGAGCAGTTCTTC.

The rearrangement links TRBV20-1 to TRBJ2-5; 8 bases match TRBD2. The CDR3 has 14 residues. The junction had 10 bases not matched to a gene; V was cut back by 5 bases and J by 5 bases. The germline gives CDR1 DFQATT, CDR2 SNEGSKA (reference sequence). In DNA form, the CDR3 reads TGCAGTGCTCCCCCCCCGGCGGGAGGTGAGACCCAGTACTTC. Encoded protein: CSAPPPAGGETQYF.

This clonotype was found many times. The chain couples TRBV20-1 to TRBJ2-5; TRBD2 matches at 8 bases. V was pared by 2 bases and J by 5 bases, with 7 bases of the junction left unmatched. Germline V lookup: CDR1 DFQATT, CDR2 SNEGSKA (reference sequence). The CDR3 length is 14 residues. DNA for the CDR3: TGCAGTGCTAGAAGGGCGGGAGGCGGGGAGACCCAGTACTTC. This codes for CSARRAGGGETQYF.